The next 25 T cell receptor beta chains were all read from a single sample in a study of blood T cells in healthy people across ages (dated by TCRdb to 2014 to 2015). Library preparation used 5' RACE. Sequencing was carried out with an Illumina HiSeq 2500. A second PCR of roughly 6 to 11 cycles was run with a J-beta primer mix and a sample-barcoded 5' primer. TCRdb itself trimmed the public reads at Q25 with fastp, ran MiXCR and retained productive beta chains. Under each unique CDR3 protein, matching rows form one entry showing the most common genes and DNA. This sample comprises more than 800,000 distinct CDR3 sequences, 35% to 50% of them detected only once. Of the sample, about 19% is held by the ten largest clones. Sequenced input: blood. These TCRs come from an older woman in good health.

V and J are TRBV7-9 and TRBJ2-3; 11 nucleotides agree with TRBD2. There are 16 residues in the CDR3. Germline lookup yields CDR1 SEHNR and CDR2 FQNEAQ (reference sequence). After removal of 3 bases from V and 2 bases from J, the junction contained 4 bases not matched to a gene. The CDR3 region is CASSFSGGATTDTQYF. The CDR3 bases are TGTGCCAGCAGCTTTAGCGGGGGGGCAACCACAGATACGCAGTATTTT.

This clonotype was seen a few times. J is TRBJ1-2 and V is TRBV25-1; D is undetermined. CDR1 and CDR2 from the germline V gene are MGHDK and SYGVNS. There are 14 residues in the CDR3. The ends were cut back, 9 bases at V and 2 bases at J, with 16 bases in the middle. The CDR3 bases are TGTGCCAGTCGGGCAGGAGGAGAAAACTATGGCTACACCTTC. Translated, it gives CASRAGGENYGYTF.

V usage is TRBV3-1 and J usage is TRBJ2-5, with a tentative D call TRBD2 (7 bases). This CDR3 is built from 18 residues. Trimming stripped 1 base from V and 5 bases from J, with 23 bases between. CDR1 and CDR2 (germline): LGHDT, YNNKEL (reference sequence). DNA of the CDR3: TGTGCCAGCAGCCAAGTGGGGTTGGGGGCGGGGGACGTGGAGACCCAGTACTTC. It yields the protein CASSQVGLGAGDVETQYF.

This chain joins TRBV3-1 and TRBJ2-7; D not certain. Germline loops: CDR1 LGHDT, CDR2 YNNKEL (reference sequence). The CDR3 has 14 residues. Trimming removed 6 bases from V and 7 bases from J, with 19 bases in between. CDR3 sequence: CASRPVFAMGEQYF. CDR3 bases: TGTGCCAGCAGGCCGGTGTTTGCGATGGGGGAGCAGTACTTC.

The CDR3 DNA is TGTGCCATCCTTCAATCGGGAGATGGGACCCAGTACTTC. Amino acids: CAILQSGDGTQYF. The chain links TRBV28 to TRBJ2-7, with D perhaps TRBD2 (6 bases). The tail of the sequence fits TRBJ2-5 better, so the J call may be wrong. CDR1 is MDHEN, CDR2 SYDVKM, per germline. This CDR3 has 13 amino acids.

This clonotype was observed a few times. The J gene is TRBJ2-1, the V gene TRBV29-1, with D perhaps TRBD2 (6 bases). The V and J ends lost 7 bases and 9 bases respectively, with 22 bases between them. The CDR3 length is 14 residues. The germline V gene has CDR1 SQVTM and CDR2 ANQGSEA. CDR3 nucleotide sequence: TGCAGCGCGGGGGACCAGGCGGGGAGCGGTGAGCAGTTCTTC. Protein product: CSAGDQAGSGEQFF.

This clonotype turned up a few times. CDR3 coding DNA: TGTGCCAGCGGACCGGGGCTAGAGACCCAGTACTTC. Translated: CASGPGLETQYF. V and J are TRBV11-2 and TRBJ2-5; either TRBD1 or TRBD2 may fit D (5 bases each). The germline V gene encodes CDR1 SGHAT and CDR2 FQNNGV. The ends were cut back, 8 bases at V and 4 bases at J, with 11 bases in the middle. This CDR3 has 12 residues.

The chain uses TRBV4-2 and TRBJ2-7, with TRBD2 as a possible D gene (6 bases). CDR1 LGHNA and CDR2 YNFKEQ come from the germline V gene. V lost 3 bases, J lost 3 bases, and 15 bases lay in between. CDR3 length: 15 amino acids. The CDR3 reads CASSHTRQGGYEQYF. CDR3 in DNA: TGTGCCAGCAGCCATACCCGGCAGGGAGGCTACGAGCAGTACTTC.

The gene calls are TRBV20-1 and TRBJ2-7; 7 bases are shared with TRBD2. The ends lost 5 bases at V and 3 bases at J; junction bases unmatched: 4. This CDR3 region has 12 residues. The V gene's germline CDR1 is DFQATT and CDR2 SNEGSKA (reference sequence). The CDR3 DNA reads as TGCAGTGCTTCGCGGGAGAGCTACGAGCAGTACTTC. Protein: CSASRESYEQYF.

The CDR3 loop reads CSVELFQGDQETQYF. CDR3 in DNA: TGCAGCGTTGAGCTTTTCCAAGGCGACCAAGAGACCCAGTACTTC. The chain uses TRBV29-1 and TRBJ2-5, with no clear D. This CDR3 has 15 amino acids. V lost 3 bases to trimming and J lost 0 bases, with 14 bases between them. Germline V lookup: CDR1 SQVTM, CDR2 ANQGSEA. The full variable domain, rest sourced from reference TRBV29-1 and TRBJ2-5, is SAVISQKPSRDICQRGTSLTIQCQVDSQVTMMFWYRQQPGQSLTLIATANQGSEATYESGFVIDKFPISRPNLTFSTLTVSNMSPEDSSIYLCSVELFQGDQETQYFGPGTRLLVL.

The CDR3 is CASSSRGTPSPYEQYF. CDR3 sequence (DNA): TGTGCCAGCAGTTCGCGGGGGACACCCTCCCCCTACGAGCAGTACTTC. This rearrangement joins TRBV27 to TRBJ2-7; D may be TRBD2 (7 bases). Germline V gene data show CDR1 as MNHEY and CDR2 as SMNVEV (reference sequence). The CDR3 consists of 16 residues. V dropped 4 bases and J dropped 2 bases, with 18 bases sitting between them.

The chain combines TRBV15 with TRBJ2-1; TRBD2 agrees at 15 bases. CDR1 is LNHNV, CDR2 YYDKDF, per germline (reference sequence). This CDR3 region has 16 residues. J lost 6 bases, V lost 8 bases, and 8 bases had no gene match. The CDR3 protein is CATRNGLAGGGNEQFF. CDR3 nucleotides: TGTGCCACCCGAAACGGACTAGCGGGAGGGGGCAATGAGCAGTTCTTC. Drawing the rest from reference TRBV15 and TRBJ2-1, the complete variable domain is DAMVIQNPRYQVTQFGKPVTLSCSQTLNHNVMYWYQQKSSQAPKLLFHYYDKDFNNEADTPDNFQSRRPNTSFCFLDIRSPGLGDTAMYLCATRNGLAGGGNEQFFGPGTRLTVL.

This sequence joins TRBV10-3 and TRBJ2-5; D is possibly TRBD1 (6 bases). Trimming removed 11 bases from V and 1 base from J, with 17 bases in between. Germline V CDR1 and CDR2: ENHRY, SYGVKD. The CDR3 runs 14 residues. CDR3 in DNA: TGTGCCGGCCGGGGCGGACAGATCCAAGAGACCCAGTACTTC. Residues: CAGRGGQIQETQYF.

This clonotype has more than one count but fewer than ten. The chain couples TRBV6-2 or TRBV6-3 to TRBJ2-1, with no clear D. Trimming cost V 2 bases and J 9 bases, with 11 bases left between them. The CDR3 consists of 13 residues. The germline V gene encodes CDR1 MNHEY and CDR2 SVGEGT. The CDR3 region is CASSYPSSGEQFF. In nucleotides, the CDR3 is TGTGCCAGCAGTTACCCCTCCAGTGGTGAGCAGTTCTTC.

This clonotype has at least ten counts. The chain joins TRBV6-2 or TRBV6-3 to TRBJ2-7; weak D call: TRBD1 (6 bases). Germline CDR1 and CDR2: MNHEY and SVGEGT. V lost 6 bases, J lost 0 bases, and 12 bases lay in between. The CDR3 covers 14 residues. The CDR3 reads CASRRQVSSYEQYF. CDR3 nucleotide sequence: TGTGCCAGCAGACGACAGGTCAGCTCCTACGAGCAGTACTTC.

The chain carries TRBV12-3 or TRBV12-4 and TRBJ2-1; perhaps TRBD2 as D (5 bases). V was cut by 3 bases and J by 6 bases, with 9 bases left in between. The CDR3 runs 13 residues. The CDR3 region is CASSLDAGNEQFF. DNA of the CDR3: TGTGCCAGCAGTTTGGATGCGGGCAATGAGCAGTTCTTC.

V gene TRBV20-1 combines with J gene TRBJ2-7, with TRBD2 identical over 7 bases. Looked up from germline, CDR1 is DFQATT and CDR2 is SNEGSKA (reference sequence). The CDR3 contains 13 residues. V shed 4 bases, J shed 6 bases, and the junction held 9 bases outside the gene matches. CDR3 sequence reads: CSATGGTYLEQYF. CDR3 nucleotides: TGCAGTGCTACGGGAGGTACCTATCTCGAGCAGTACTTC.

The chain carries TRBV6-5 and TRBJ2-1; 9 nucleotides agree with TRBD2. The DNA end is more similar to TRBJ2-7, so the J call may be wrong. The CDR3 spans 18 residues. Germline CDR1 and CDR2: MNHEY and SVGAGI. CDR3: CASSLHALAGLSYNEQYF. The CDR3 DNA reads as TGTGCCAGCAGTTTGCACGCCCTAGCGGGATTATCCTACAATGAGCAGTACTTC.

This clonotype was counted a single time. The chain links TRBV6-6 to TRBJ2-5, with 7 positions matching TRBD2. With V trimmed by 0 bases and J by 4 bases, 11 bases remained unmatched. This CDR3 is 17 amino acids long. From germline, CDR1 is MNHNY and CDR2 SVGAGI (reference sequence). The CDR3 is CASSYSNGALAPETQYF. The DNA of the CDR3 is TGTGCCAGCAGTTACTCGAACGGGGCACTAGCGCCAGAGACCCAGTACTTC.

V and J are TRBV13 and TRBJ2-7, with TRBD2 matching over 8 bases. CDR1 is PRHDT and CDR2 is FYEKMQ in the germline V gene (reference sequence). CDR3 length: 18 residues. Trimming at V came to 2 bases and at J to 7 bases, leaving 19 bases not matched to a gene. This chain's CDR3 is CASSLSMTTSDGWGEQYF. In DNA, the CDR3 is TGTGCCAGCAGCTTAAGTATGACGACTAGCGACGGTTGGGGGGAGCAGTACTTC.

This clonotype was found once. The V gene is TRBV2, the J gene TRBJ1-3, with a possible D match to TRBD1 (5 bases). This CDR3 is 16 amino acids long. Germline values: CDR1 SNHLY, CDR2 FYNNEI. V gave up 2 bases and J gave up 0 bases, with 11 bases separating them. The CDR3: CASSERAGGSGNTIYF. CDR3 coding DNA: TGTGCCAGCAGTGAAAGGGCGGGGGGCTCTGGAAACACCATATATTTT.

The chain is built from TRBV28 and TRBJ2-1; D is possibly TRBD2 (6 bases). The CDR3 totals 14 residues. The V end lost 5 bases, the J end lost 5 bases, and 13 bases lay between the germline ends. Germline lookup yields CDR1 MDHEN and CDR2 SYDVKM. CDR3 sequence: CASSRGAGNNEQFF. CDR3 DNA: TGTGCCAGCAGTCGTGGGGCGGGGAACAATGAGCAGTTCTTC. Variable domain in full (rest from reference TRBV28 and TRBJ2-1): DVKVTQSSRYLVKRTGEKVFLECVQDMDHENMFWYRQDPGLGLRLIYFSYDVKMKEKGDIPEGYSVSREKKERFSLILESASTNQTSMYLCASSRGAGNNEQFFGPGTRLTVL.

Points on this clonotype: Relative to the germline gene, one junction end is altered; a read error may explain this. This rearrangement joins TRBV24-1 to TRBJ2-1; D is perhaps TRBD2 (6 bases). The germline V gene has CDR1 KGHDR and CDR2 SFDVKD. The CDR3 extends over 17 amino acids. The CDR3 sequence is CAASDYRIPGLKNEQFF. The CDR3 nucleotides are TGTGCCGCCAGTGATTACCGAATACCGGGACTTAAAAATGAGCAGTTCTTC.

The chain has TRBV29-1 and TRBJ2-3; D remains unclear. Germline V CDR1 and CDR2: SQVTM, ANQGSEA. The CDR3 is 16 amino acids. The V gene lost 4 bases and the J gene lost 2 bases, with 19 bases spanning the gap. The CDR3 spells CSVVRVPRTPTDTQYF. CDR3 coding DNA: TGCAGCGTTGTTCGAGTGCCCCGAACTCCCACAGATACGCAGTATTTT.

V usage is TRBV18 and J usage is TRBJ2-1; 7 positions agree with TRBD1. Germline V gene lookup returns CDR1 KGHSH and CDR2 LQKENI. V was clipped by 3 bases and J by 2 bases; unmatched bases: 4. The CDR3 totals 15 residues. Written as DNA, the CDR3 is TGTGCCAGCTCACCCCCTGGGACAGCCTACAATGAGCAGTTCTTC. Protein product: CASSPPGTAYNEQFF.